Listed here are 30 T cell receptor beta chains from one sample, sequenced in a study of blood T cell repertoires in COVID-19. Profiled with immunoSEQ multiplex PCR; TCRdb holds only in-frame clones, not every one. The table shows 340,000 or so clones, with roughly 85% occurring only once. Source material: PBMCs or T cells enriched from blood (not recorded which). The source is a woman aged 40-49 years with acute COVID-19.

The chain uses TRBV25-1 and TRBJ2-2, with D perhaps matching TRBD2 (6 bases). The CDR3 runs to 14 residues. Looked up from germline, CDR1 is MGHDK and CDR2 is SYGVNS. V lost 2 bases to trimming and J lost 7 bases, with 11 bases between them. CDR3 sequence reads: CASSEGGSIGELFF. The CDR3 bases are TGTGCCAGCAGTGAAGGAGGGTCAATCGGGGAGCTGTTTTTT.

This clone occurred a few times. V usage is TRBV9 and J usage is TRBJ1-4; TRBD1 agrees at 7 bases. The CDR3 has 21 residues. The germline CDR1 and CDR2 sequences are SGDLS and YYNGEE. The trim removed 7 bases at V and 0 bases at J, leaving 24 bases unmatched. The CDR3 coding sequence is TGTGCCAGCCCTACCGGGACAGCGAACGAACCTCAACTTACAACTAATGAAAAACTGTTTTTT. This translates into CASPTGTANEPQLTTNEKLFF.

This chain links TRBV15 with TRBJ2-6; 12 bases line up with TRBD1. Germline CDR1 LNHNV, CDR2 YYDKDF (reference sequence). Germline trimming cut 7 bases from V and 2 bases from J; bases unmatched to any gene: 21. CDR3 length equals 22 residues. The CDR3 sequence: CATTLGGSTPGQGAAGANVLTF. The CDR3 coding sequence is TGTGCCACCACCCTGGGCGGGAGTACGCCGGGACAGGGGGCGGCTGGGGCCAACGTCCTGACTTTC.

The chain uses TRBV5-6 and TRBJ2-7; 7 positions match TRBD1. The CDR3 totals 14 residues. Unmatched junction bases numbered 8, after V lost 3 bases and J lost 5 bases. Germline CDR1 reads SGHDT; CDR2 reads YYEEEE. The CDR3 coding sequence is TGTGCCAGCAGCTCCCCAAGACAGGGCGACGAGCAGTACTTC. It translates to CASSSPRQGDEQYF.

The CDR3 region has the DNA TGTGCCAGCAGCCTACAGGGGGCTGGGAATGAGCAGTTCTTC. It codes for CASSLQGAGNEQFF. The chain has TRBV7-9 and TRBJ2-1; 9 positions agree with TRBD1. CDR1 SEHNR and CDR2 FQNEAQ come from the germline V gene (reference sequence). V trimming: 5 bases; J trimming: 7 bases; junction bases outside the gene matches: 6. This CDR3 spans 14 amino acids. Based on the CDR3 plus reference TRBV7-9 and TRBJ2-1, the full variable domain is DTGVSQNPRHKITKRGQNVTFRCDPISEHNRLYWYRQTLGQGPEFLTYFQNEAQLEKSRLLSDRFSAERPKGSFSTLEIQRTEQGDSAMYLCASSLQGAGNEQFFGPGTRLTVL.

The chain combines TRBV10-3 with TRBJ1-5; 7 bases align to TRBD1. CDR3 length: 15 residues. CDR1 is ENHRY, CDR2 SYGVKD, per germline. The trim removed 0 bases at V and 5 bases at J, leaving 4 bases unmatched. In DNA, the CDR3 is TGTGCCATCAGTGAGTCGACAGGGTATGATCAGCCCCAGCATTTT. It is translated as CAISESTGYDQPQHF.

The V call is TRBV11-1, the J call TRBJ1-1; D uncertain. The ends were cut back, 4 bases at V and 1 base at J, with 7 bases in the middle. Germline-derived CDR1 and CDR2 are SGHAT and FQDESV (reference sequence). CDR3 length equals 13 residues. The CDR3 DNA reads TGTGCCAGCAGCTCAGGCCGGAACACTGAAGCTTTCTTT. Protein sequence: CASSSGRNTEAFF.

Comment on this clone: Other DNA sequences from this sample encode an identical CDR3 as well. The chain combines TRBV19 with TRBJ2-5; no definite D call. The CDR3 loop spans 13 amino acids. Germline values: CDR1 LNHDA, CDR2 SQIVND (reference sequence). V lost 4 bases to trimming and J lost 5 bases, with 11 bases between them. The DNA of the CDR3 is TGTGCCAGTAGTACCGATCCGGGTGAGACCCAGTACTTC. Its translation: CASSTDPGETQYF.

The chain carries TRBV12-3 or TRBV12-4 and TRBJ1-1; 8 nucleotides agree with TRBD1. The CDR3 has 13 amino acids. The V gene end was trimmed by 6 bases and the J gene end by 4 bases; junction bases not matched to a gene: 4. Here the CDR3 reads CASRPGGPTEAFF. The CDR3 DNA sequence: TGTGCCAGCAGACCAGGGGGCCCCACTGAAGCTTTCTTT.

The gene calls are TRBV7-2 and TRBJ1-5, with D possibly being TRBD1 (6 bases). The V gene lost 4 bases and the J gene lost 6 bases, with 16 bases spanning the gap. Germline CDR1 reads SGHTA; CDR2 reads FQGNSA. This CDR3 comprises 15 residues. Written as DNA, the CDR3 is TGTGCCAGCAGCTCACAGTGGGGGCAGGGTCAGCCCCAGCATTTT. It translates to CASSSQWGQGQPQHF.

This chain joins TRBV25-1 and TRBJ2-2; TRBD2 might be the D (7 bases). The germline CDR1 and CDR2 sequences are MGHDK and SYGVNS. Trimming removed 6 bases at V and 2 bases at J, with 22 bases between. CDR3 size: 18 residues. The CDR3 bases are TGTGCCAGCAGCGGATACGGACTAGGACAGAAAAACACCGGGGAGCTGTTTTTT. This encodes CASSGYGLGQKNTGELFF. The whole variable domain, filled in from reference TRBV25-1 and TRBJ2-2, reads EADIYQTPRYLVIGTGKKITLECSQTMGHDKMYWYQQDPGMELHLIHYSYGVNSTEKGDLSSESTVSRIRTEHFPLTLESARPSHTSQYLCASSGYGLGQKNTGELFFGEGSRLTVL.

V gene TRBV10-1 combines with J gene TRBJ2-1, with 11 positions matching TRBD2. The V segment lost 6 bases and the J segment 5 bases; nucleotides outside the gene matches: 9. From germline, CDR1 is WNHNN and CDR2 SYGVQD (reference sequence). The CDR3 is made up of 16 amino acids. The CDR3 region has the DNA TGCGCCAGCAGATCCGCCGGGACTAGCGGTAACAATGAGCAGTTCTTC. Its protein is CASRSAGTSGNNEQFF.

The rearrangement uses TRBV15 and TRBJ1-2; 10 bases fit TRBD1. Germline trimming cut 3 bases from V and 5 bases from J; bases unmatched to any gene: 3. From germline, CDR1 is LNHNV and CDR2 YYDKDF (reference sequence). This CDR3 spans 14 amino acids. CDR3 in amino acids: CATSSRDRGYGYTF. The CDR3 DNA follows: TGTGCCACCAGCAGCCGGGACAGGGGATATGGCTACACCTTC.

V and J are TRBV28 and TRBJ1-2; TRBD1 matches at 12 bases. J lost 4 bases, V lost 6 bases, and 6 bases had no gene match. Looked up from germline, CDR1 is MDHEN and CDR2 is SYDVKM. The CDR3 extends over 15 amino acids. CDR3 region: CASRGTGGAGYGYTF. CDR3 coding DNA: TGTGCCAGCAGAGGGACAGGGGGCGCTGGCTATGGCTACACCTTC.

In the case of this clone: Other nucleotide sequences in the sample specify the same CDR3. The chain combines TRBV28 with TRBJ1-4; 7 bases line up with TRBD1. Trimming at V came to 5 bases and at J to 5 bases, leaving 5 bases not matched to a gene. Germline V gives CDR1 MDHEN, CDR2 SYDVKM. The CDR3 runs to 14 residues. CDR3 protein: CASSRDSRNEKLFF. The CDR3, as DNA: TGTGCCAGCAGTCGGGACAGTCGCAATGAAAAACTGTTTTTT.

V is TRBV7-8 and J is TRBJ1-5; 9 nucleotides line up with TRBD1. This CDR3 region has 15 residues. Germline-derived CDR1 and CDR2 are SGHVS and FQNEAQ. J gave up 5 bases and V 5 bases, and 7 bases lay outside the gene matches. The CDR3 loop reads CASSPGQGGDQPQHF. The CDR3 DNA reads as TGTGCCAGCAGCCCGGGACAGGGAGGGGATCAGCCCCAGCATTTT.

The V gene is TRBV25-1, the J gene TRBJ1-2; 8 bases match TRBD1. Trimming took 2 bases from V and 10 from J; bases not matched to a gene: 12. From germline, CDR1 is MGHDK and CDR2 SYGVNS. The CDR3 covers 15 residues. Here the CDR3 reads CASSETRRQGADYTF. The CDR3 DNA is TGTGCCAGCAGTGAAACTCGGCGGCAGGGGGCGGACTACACCTTC.

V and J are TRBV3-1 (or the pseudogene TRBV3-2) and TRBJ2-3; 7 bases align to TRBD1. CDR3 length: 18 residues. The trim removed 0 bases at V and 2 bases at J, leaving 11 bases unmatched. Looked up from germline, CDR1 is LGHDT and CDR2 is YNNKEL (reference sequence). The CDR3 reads CASSQDRQDRQHTDTQYF. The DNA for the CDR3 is TGTGCCAGCAGCCAAGACCGCCAGGACAGGCAACACACAGATACGCAGTATTTT.

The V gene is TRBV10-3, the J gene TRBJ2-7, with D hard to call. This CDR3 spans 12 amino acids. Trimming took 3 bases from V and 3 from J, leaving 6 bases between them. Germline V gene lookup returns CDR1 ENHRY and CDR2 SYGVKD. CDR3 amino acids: CAISDSYYEQYF. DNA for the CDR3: TGTGCCATCAGTGATTCTTACTACGAGCAGTACTTC.

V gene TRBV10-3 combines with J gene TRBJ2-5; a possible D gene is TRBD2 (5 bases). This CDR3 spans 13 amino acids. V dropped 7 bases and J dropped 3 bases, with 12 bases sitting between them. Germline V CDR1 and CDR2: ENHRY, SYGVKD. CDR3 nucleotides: TGTGCCATCACAGCTAGCCAGGAAGAGACCCAGTACTTC. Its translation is CAITASQEETQYF.

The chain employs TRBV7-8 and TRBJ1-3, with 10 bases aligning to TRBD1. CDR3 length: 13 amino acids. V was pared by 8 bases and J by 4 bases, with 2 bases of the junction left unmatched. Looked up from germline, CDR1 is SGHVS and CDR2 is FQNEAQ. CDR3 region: CASSGQGGNTIYF. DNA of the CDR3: TGTGCCAGCTCGGGACAGGGGGGAAACACCATATATTTT.

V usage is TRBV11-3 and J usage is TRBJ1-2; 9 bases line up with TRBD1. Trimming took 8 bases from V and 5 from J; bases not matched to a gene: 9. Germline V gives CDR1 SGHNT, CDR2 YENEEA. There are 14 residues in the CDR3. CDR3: CASSLDRGGYGYTF. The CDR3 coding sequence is TGTGCCAGCTCTCTGGACAGGGGAGGGTATGGCTACACCTTC.

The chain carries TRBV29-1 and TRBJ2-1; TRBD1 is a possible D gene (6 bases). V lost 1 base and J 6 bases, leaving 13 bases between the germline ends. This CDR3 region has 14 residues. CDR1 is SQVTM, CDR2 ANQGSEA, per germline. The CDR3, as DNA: TGCAGCGTTGAAGGGACAGAAGAATTCAATGAGCAGTTCTTC. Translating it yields CSVEGTEEFNEQFF.

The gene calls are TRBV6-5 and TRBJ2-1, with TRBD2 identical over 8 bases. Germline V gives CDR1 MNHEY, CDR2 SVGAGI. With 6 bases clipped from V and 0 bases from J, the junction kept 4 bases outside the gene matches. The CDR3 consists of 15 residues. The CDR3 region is CASRSSGSSYNEQFF. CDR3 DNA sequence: TGTGCCAGCAGATCGAGCGGGAGCTCCTACAATGAGCAGTTCTTC.

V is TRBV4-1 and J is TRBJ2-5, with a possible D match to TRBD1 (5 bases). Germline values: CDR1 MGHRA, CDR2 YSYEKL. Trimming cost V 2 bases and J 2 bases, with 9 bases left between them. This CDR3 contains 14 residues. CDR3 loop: CASSQSRQQETQYF. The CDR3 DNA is TGCGCCAGCAGCCAATCAAGACAGCAAGAGACCCAGTACTTC.

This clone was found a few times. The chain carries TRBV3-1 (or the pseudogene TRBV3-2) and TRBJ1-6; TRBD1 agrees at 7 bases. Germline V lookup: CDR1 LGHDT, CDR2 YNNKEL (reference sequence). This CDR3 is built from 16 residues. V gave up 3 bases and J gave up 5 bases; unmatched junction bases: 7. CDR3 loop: CASSHGLDRDNSPLHF. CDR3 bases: TGTGCCAGCAGCCACGGGCTAGACAGGGATAATTCACCCCTCCACTTT.

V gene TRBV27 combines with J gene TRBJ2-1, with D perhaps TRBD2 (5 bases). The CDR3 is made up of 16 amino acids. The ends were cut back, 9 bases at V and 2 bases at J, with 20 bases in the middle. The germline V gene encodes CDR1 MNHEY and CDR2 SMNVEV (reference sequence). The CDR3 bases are TGTGCCAGTCGTAATCTGCCTAGCAGACCCTACAATGAGCAGTTCTTC. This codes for CASRNLPSRPYNEQFF.

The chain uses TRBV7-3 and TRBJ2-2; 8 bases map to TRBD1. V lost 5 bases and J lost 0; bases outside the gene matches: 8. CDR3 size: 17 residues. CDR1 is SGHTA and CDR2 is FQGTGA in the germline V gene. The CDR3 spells CASSTIPGQANTGELFF. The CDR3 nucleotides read TGTGCCAGCAGCACAATACCGGGACAGGCGAACACCGGGGAGCTGTTTTTT.

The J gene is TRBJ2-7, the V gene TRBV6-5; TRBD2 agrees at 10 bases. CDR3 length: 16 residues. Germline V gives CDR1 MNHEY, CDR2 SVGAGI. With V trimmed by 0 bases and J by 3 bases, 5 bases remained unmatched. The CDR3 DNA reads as TGTGCCAGCAGTTACTCGGCTAGCGGGGGATACTACGAGCAGTACTTC. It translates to CASSYSASGGYYEQYF.

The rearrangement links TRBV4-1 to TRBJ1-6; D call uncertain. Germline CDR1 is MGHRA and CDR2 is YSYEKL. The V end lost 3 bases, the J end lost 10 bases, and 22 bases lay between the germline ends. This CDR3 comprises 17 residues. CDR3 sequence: CASSQGGPDSVGSPLHF. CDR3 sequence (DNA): TGCGCCAGCAGCCAGGGCGGGCCAGACTCAGTGGGGTCACCCCTCCACTTT.